This is a list of T cell receptor beta chains from one sample in a study of blood T cell repertoires in COVID-19. Here immunoSEQ multiplex PCR was the method, and the copy in TCRdb shows in-frame clones only, minus some. The table has approximately 250,000 clones, about 89% seen once. Sequenced input: peripheral blood. Source of these receptors: a middle-aged man with active or convalescent COVID-19. CDR3s include the opening cysteine and the closing phenylalanine or tryptophan. Clone size is given for some rows only: seen once, a few or many times, or a class if the clone is expanded.

>TRBV4-2|-|TRBJ1-3
CASTPRTGDGNTIYF
>TRBV5-8|-|TRBJ2-5
CASSLGASGQAQETQYF
>TRBV24-1|-|TRBJ1-6
CATSDLDSPLHF
>TRBV4-1|-|TRBJ2-4
CASSQVWRAGDIQYF
>TRBV3-1/TRBV3-2|-|TRBJ2-5
CASSAPTGIETQYF
>TRBV18|-|TRBJ1-5
CASSPDYRERPQHF
>TRBV15|-|TRBJ1-6
CATSRIEAGIPYNSPLHF
>TRBV6-5|-|TRBJ1-1
CASSYRTGTWTEAFF
>TRBV27|few|TRBJ1-5
CASRQTGADNQPQHF
>TRBV6-5|-|TRBJ1-2
CASRMAEGYTF
>TRBV27|-|TRBJ1-2
CASSGGGQGYLKYGYTF
>TRBV7-9|-|TRBJ1-2
CASSSQAVSYGYTF
>TRBV6-1|-|TRBJ1-2
CASSERGQLVNYGYTF
>TRBV30|-|TRBJ1-1
CAFNGERAFF
>TRBV4-2|-|TRBJ2-7
CASSQEVTPSGGLTYEQYF
>TRBV19|-|TRBJ1-2
CASSMGDTYGYTF
>TRBV5-1|few|TRBJ2-2
CASRDSRTGELFF
>TRBV7-3|-|TRBJ1-1
CASSWHRDNPEAFF
>TRBV7-9|-|TRBJ1-5
CASSLEPSAGQPQHF
>TRBV6-1|-|TRBJ2-2
CASSEPGQGNTGELFF
>TRBV4-1|-|TRBJ1-1
CASSQEGGGSLNTEAFF
>TRBV3-1/TRBV3-2|once|TRBJ1-5
CASSQEGGTQPQHF
>TRBV7-2|-|TRBJ2-5
CASSLLWTAVQETQYF
>TRBV12-5|-|TRBJ2-2
CASGPGATGELFF
>TRBV6-5|-|TRBJ1-2
CASRTGVNYGYTF
>TRBV28|-|TRBJ1-2
CASTLQGYGYTF
>TRBV13|-|TRBJ2-2
CASSSRTGVATGELFF
>TRBV6-5|-|TRBJ2-7
CASTLQGYEQYF
>TRBV28|-|TRBJ1-1
CASSFAGQGVAEAFF
>TRBV30|-|TRBJ1-1
CAWSRDSPNTEAFF
>TRBV19|-|TRBJ1-5
CASSIPDRGDNQPQHF
>TRBV21-1|-|TRBJ2-7
CASSKSHDGGGFSYEQYF
>TRBV29-1|-|TRBJ1-6
CSVARDRGRGYNSPLHF
>TRBV4-1|-|TRBJ1-2
CASSQILTGHYGYTF
>TRBV24-1|-|TRBJ1-2
CATSESTGGGGYTF
>TRBV11-3|-|TRBJ2-1
CASSLDAPRLAGGSTNEQFF
>TRBV29-1|few|TRBJ1-5
CSVAFGQGTEPQHF
>TRBV11-3|-|TRBJ1-2
CASSFGKKGYGYTF
>TRBV2|-|TRBJ1-2
CASTTLQGLEGYTF
>TRBV6-5|-|TRBJ1-1
CASSRDRVRAFF
>TRBV27|-|TRBJ2-1
CASSSYRGRDFDEQFF
>TRBV6-1|-|TRBJ2-7
CAAGLNYEQYF
>TRBV6-5|-|TRBJ2-3
CASSTGTHTDTQYF
>TRBV30|-|TRBJ2-7
CAWSTGGSGREKNEQYF
>TRBV18|-|TRBJ2-7
CASSPGLNYEQYF
>TRBV28|-|TRBJ1-5
CASSFTLSQPQHF
>TRBV3-1/TRBV3-2|-|TRBJ1-4
CASSQVREVEGLFF
>TRBV19|-|TRBJ1-2
CASSRDRTNYGYTF
>TRBV10-3|-|TRBJ1-2
CAISDWAGANYGYTF
>TRBV5-4|-|TRBJ2-7
CASSFTGGSHEQYF
>TRBV19|-|TRBJ1-6
CASSIGLYQGTDSPLHF
>TRBV29-1|-|TRBJ2-7
CSAMTGPYEQYF
>TRBV7-3|-|TRBJ2-1
CASSLGGTSGYNEQFF
>TRBV25-1|few|TRBJ1-2
CASSESTVDYGYTF
>TRBV7-2|-|TRBJ1-6
CASSLAGAGGGSPLHF
>TRBV29-1|-|TRBJ1-1
CSVASTVYGTEAFF